The subject of this entry is one T cell receptor beta chain. The authors' processing: Nucleated cell counts were estimated from reference gene primer amplification. Assay: immunoSEQ multiplex PCR; the TCRdb copy retains only in-frame clones and omits some. For V, J and clone size, that table is used; D and trimming come from the DNA. Of 140,000 to 150,000 clones detected, 84% appear once; the ten largest clones hold approximately 45%. This specimen comes from a study of blood T cell repertoires in COVID-19. Study-level background: The origin of the acute and convalescent COVID-19 samples was the United States, Italy and Spain.

Germline V lookup: CDR1 MGHRA, CDR2 YSYEKL. V lost 1 base and J lost 0, with 7 bases in between. The CDR3 runs 15 residues. Sequencing was performed on peripheral blood. The sequence derives from a human donor in a cohort sampled during active COVID-19. The chain has TRBV4-1 and TRBJ1-3, with TRBD1 as a possible D gene (6 bases). In DNA form, the CDR3 reads TGCGCCAGCAGCCAAGCGACAGGCTCTGGAAACACCATATATTTT. Residues: CASSQATGSGNTIYF.